The 7 T cell receptor gamma chains presented below share a single source sample, sequenced in a study of gamma-delta chains in newborns, infants, children. TCRdb made new clone calls on the reads using CATT. The sample carries about 1,700 gamma-chain clones, roughly 12% recorded once. Input material: blood. The receptors were sampled from a child who was a newborn, infant or young child, either healthy, febrile or measles-vaccinated (not recorded which).

Notes on this clone: Since a much larger clone is just one base distant, this may be a read error. The V and J genes are TRGV9 and TRGJP. Germline lookup yields CDR1 GITISATS and CDR2 ISYDGTV (reference sequence). This CDR3 has 17 amino acids. CDR3: CALWKVLLELGKKIKVF. CDR3 in DNA: TGTGCCTTGTGGAAGGTATTATTGGAGTTGGGCAAAAAAATCAAGGTATTT.

Turning to this clone: A much larger clone lies a single base off, so this may be a read error. The identical CDR3 is also encoded by other nucleotide sequences in the sample. The J gene is TRGJP, the V gene TRGV9. CDR3 length: 17 amino acids. Germline CDR1 GITISATS, CDR2 ISYDGTV (reference sequence). In DNA form, the CDR3 reads TGTGCCTTGTGGGAGGTGCATAAAGAGTTAGGCAAAAAAATCAAGGTATTT. It specifies CALWEVHKELGKKIKVF.

As for this clone: The sample contains more than one DNA sequence encoding this CDR3. The gene calls are TRGV9 and TRGJP. Germline CDR1 is GITISATS and CDR2 is ISYDGTV (reference sequence). V shed 0 bases and J 2 bases; nucleotides not matched to a gene: 4. This CDR3 spans 18 amino acids. This chain's CDR3 is CALWEVKRQELGKKIKVF. In DNA, the CDR3 is TGTGCCTTGTGGGAGGTGAAACGGCAAGAGTTGGGCAAAAAAATCAAGGTATTT.

With regard to this clone: Possible read error: a much larger clone is one base away. At the DNA level, this CDR3 is encoded by other sequences in the same sample as well. The chain recombines TRGV9 with TRGJP. The CDR3 has 17 residues. Germline V CDR1 and CDR2: GITISATS, ISYDGTV (reference sequence). V lost 0 bases to trimming and J lost 6 bases; unmatched junction nucleotides: 5. CDR3 DNA sequence: TGTGCCTTGTGGGAGGTGCCAGGAGAGTTGGGCAAAAAAATCAAGGTATTT. Translating gives CALWEVPGELGKKIKVF.

With regard to this clone: TCRdb shows a much larger clone's protein in place of this DNA's translation, and the two differ at residue 4, likely through a read error; the protein shown is translated from the DNA. The chain uses TRGV9 and TRGJP. CDR1 is GITISATS and CDR2 is ISYDGTV in the germline V gene (reference sequence). The length of the CDR3 is 16 residues. The CDR3 coding sequence is TGTGCCTTGCGGGAGATCCAAGAGTTGGGCAAAAAAATCAAGGTATTT. Protein product: CALREIQELGKKIKVF.

The table lists this clone with a few counts. V is TRGV9 and J is TRGJP. The CDR3 is 18 residues long. The ends lost 0 bases at V and 8 bases at J; junction bases unmatched: 10. Germline lookup yields CDR1 GITISATS and CDR2 ISYDGTV (reference sequence). The CDR3 loop reads CALWEVQKEKLGKKIKVF. The CDR3 nucleotides read TGTGCCTTGTGGGAGGTGCAAAAGGAAAAGTTGGGCAAAAAAATCAAGGTATTT.

By sample share, this clone is medium-sized. Just one base apart from a much larger clone, this may be a read error. This same CDR3 is encoded by further DNA sequences in the sample. The chain carries TRGV9 and TRGJP. Germline values: CDR1 GITISATS, CDR2 ISYDGTV (reference sequence). The CDR3 runs to 16 residues. With 0 bases clipped from V and 7 bases from J, the junction kept 3 bases outside the gene matches. CDR3 in DNA: TGTGCCTTGTGGGAGGTGCGCGAGTTGGGCAAAAAAATCAAGGTATTT. Translating gives CALWEVRELGKKIKVF.